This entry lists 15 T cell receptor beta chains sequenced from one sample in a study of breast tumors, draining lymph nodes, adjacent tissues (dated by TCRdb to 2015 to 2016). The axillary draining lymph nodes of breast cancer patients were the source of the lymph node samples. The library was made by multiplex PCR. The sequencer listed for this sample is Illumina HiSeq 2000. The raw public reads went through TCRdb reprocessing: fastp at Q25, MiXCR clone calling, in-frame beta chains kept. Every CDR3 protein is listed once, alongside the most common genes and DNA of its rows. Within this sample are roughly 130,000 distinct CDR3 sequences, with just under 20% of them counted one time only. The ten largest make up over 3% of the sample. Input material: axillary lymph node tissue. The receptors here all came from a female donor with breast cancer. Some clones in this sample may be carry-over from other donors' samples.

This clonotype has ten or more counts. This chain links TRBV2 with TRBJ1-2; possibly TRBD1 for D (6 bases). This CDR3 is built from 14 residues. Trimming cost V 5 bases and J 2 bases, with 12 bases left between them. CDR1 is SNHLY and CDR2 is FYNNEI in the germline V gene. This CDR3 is CASSYQGLNYGYTF. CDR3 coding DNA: TGTGCCAGCAGTTATCAGGGGCTGAACTATGGCTACACCTTC.

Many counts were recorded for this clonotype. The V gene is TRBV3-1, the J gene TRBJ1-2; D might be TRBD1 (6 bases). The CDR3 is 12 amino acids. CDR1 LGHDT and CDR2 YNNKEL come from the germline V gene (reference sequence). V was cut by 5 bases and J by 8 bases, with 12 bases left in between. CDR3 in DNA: TGTGCCAGCAGCTCTCACAGGGTCGGCTACACCTTC. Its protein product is CASSSHRVGYTF.

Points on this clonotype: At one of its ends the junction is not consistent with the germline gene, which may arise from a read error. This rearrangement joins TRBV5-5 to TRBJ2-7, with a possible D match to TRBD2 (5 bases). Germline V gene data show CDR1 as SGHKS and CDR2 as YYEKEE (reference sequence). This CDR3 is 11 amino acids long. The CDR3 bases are TGTGCCGGCAGCGGATCCTACGAGCAGTACTTC. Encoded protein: CAGSGSYEQYF.

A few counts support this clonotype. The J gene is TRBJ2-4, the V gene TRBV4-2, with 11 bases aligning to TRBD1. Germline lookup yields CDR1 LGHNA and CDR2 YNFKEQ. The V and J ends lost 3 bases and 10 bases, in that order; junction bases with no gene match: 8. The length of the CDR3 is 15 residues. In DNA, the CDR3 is TGTGCCAGCAGCCATGGACAGGGGGCCAATGGGATTCAGTACTTC. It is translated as CASSHGQGANGIQYF.

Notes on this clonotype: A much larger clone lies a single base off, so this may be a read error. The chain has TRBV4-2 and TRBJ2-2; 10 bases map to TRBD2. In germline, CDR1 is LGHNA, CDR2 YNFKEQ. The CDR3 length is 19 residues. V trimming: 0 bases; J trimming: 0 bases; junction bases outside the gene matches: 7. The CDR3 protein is CASSQDSAGGPSNTGELFF. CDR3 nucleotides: TGTGCCAGCAGCCAAGACTCAGCGGGAGGGCCCTCGAACACCGGGGAGCTGTTTTTT.

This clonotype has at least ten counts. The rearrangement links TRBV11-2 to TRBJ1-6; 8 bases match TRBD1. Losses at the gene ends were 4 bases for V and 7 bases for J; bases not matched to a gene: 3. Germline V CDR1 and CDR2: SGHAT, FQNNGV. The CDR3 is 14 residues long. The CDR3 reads CASSSGQENSPLHF. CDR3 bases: TGTGCCAGCAGCTCGGGACAGGAGAATTCACCCCTCCACTTT.

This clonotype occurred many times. CDR3 sequence (DNA): TGCGCCAGCAGCTTGGGGCTCAGACAGGGCCAAGAGACCCAGTACTTC. It translates to CASSLGLRQGQETQYF. The V call is TRBV5-1, the J call TRBJ2-5, with 7 positions matching TRBD1. Germline V CDR1 and CDR2: SGHRS, YFSETQ. CDR3 length equals 16 residues. The V and J ends lost 0 bases and 1 base, in that order; junction bases with no gene match: 6.

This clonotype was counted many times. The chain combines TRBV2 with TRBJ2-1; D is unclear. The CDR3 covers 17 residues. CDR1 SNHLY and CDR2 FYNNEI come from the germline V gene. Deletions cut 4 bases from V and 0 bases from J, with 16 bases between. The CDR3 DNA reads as TGTGCCAGCAGTGGGACGGGTTCACTTTTCTCCTACAATGAGCAGTTCTTC. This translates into CASSGTGSLFSYNEQFF. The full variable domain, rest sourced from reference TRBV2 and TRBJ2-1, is EPEVTQTPSHQVTQMGQEVILRCVPISNHLYFYWYRQILGQKVEFLVSFYNNEISEKSEIFDDQFSVERPDGSNFTLKIRSTKLEDSAMYFCASSGTGSLFSYNEQFFGPGTRLTVL.

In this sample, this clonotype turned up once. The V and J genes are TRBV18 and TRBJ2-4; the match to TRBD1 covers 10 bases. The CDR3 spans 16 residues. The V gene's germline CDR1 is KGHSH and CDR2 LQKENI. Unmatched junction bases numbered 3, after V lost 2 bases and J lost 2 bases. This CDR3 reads CASSPGTGVSKNIQYF. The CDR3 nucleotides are TGTGCCAGCTCACCAGGGACAGGGGTCTCCAAAAACATTCAGTACTTC.

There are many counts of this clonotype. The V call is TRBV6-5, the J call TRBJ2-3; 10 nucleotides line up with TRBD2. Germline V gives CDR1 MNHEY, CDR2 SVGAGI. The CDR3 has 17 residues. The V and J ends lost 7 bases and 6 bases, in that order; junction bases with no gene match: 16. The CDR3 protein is CASKITPGSAGGDTQYF. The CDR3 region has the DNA TGTGCCAGCAAAATAACCCCCGGATCAGCGGGGGGGGATACGCAGTATTTT.

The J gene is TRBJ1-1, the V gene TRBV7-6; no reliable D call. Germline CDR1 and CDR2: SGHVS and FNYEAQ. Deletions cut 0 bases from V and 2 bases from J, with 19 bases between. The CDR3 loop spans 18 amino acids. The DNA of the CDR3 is TGTGCCAGCAGCTTAGCTTCGCCCGGACCGAGCGGTAACACTGAAGCTTTCTTT. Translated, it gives CASSLASPGPSGNTEAFF.

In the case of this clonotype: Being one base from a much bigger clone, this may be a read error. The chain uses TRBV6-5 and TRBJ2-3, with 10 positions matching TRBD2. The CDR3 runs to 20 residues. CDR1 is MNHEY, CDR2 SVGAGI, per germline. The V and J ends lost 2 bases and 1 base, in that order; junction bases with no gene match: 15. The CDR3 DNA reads TGTGCCAGCAGTTACGAGGCGGTCCCCTCAGCGGGAGGGCGCACAGATACGCAGTATTTT. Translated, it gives CASSYEAVPSAGGRTDTQYF.

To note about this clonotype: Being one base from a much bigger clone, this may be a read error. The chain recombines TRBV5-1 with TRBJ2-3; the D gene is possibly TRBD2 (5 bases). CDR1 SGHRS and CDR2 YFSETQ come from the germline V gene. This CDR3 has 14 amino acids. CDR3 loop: CASSPELVSDTQCF. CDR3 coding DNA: TGCGCCAGCAGCCCTGAACTAGTTTCAGATACGCAGTGTTTT.

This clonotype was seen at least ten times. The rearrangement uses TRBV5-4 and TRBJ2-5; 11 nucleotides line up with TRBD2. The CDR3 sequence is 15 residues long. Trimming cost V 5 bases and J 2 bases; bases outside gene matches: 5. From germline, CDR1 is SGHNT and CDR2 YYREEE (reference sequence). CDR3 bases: TGTGCCAGCAGGTCGGGACTAGCGGATCAAGAGACCCAGTACTTC. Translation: CASRSGLADQETQYF.

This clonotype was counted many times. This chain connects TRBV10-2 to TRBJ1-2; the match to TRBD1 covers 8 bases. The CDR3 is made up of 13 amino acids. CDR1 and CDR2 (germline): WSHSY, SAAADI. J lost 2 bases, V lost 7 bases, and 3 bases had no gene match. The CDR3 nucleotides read TGCGCCAGCAACCCAGGGGGCAACTATGGCTACACCTTC. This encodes CASNPGGNYGYTF.